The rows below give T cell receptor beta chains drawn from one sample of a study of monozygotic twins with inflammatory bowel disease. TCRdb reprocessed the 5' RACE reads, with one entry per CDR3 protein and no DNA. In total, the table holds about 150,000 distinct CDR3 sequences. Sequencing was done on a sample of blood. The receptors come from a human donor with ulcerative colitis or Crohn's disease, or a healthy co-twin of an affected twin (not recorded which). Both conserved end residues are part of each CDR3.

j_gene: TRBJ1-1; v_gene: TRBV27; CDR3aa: CASSLTRWANTEAFF
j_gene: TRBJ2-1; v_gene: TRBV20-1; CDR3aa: CSASNTIAYNEQFF
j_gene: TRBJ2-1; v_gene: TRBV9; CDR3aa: CASSLLAGAYNEQFF
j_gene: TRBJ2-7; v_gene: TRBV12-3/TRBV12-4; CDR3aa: CASSFRIGADRFYEQYF
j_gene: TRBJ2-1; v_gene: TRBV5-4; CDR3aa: CASSPDSGSYNEQFF
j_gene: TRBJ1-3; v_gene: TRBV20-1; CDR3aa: CSARDPSGMPGNTIYF
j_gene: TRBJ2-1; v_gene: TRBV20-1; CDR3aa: CSARALRPYNEQFF
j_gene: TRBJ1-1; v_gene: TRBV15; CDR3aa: CATSRSRTANTEAFF
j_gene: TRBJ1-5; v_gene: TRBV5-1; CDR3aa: CASSLAGTGNQPQHF
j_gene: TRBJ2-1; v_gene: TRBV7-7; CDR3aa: CASSPEPIRIGSYNEQFF
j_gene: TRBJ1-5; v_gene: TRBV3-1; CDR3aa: CASSQGDLPSQPQHF
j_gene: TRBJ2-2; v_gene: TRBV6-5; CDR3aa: CASRRVSGELFF
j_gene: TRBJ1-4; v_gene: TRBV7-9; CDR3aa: CASSLGLREKLFF
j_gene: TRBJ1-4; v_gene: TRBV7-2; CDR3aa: CASSFIVNEKLFF
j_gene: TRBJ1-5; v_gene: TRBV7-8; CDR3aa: CASSLGVGGFQPQHF
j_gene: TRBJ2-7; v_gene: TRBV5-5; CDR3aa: CASSLRGVGEQYF
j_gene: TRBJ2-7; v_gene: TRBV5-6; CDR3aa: CASSFWGQGAYEQYF
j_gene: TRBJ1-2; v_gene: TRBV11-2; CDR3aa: CASSSAPTGGLVGYTF
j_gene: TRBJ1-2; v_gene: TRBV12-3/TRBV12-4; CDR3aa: CASSPTPRSVYGYTF
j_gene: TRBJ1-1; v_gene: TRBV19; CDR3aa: CASSRGGPAFF
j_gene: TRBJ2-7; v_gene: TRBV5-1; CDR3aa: CASSPRVEGSYEQYF
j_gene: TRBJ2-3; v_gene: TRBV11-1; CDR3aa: CASSSGTAYTSSTDTQYF
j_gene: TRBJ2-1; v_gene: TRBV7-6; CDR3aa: CASSPGPPKNEQFF
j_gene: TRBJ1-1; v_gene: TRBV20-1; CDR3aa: CSARTGTYMNTEAFF
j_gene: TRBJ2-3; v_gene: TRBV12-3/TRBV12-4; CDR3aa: CASSEITGFGVTDTQYF
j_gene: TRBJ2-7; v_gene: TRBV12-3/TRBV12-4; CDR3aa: CASSDDRVKPYEQYF
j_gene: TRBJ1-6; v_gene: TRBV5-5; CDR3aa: CASSPGPNNSPLHF
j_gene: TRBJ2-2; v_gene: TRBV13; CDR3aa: CASSYPSGDTGELFF
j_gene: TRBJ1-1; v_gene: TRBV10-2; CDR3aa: CASSESGTGLTEAFF